The T cell receptor (beta chain) described here comes from a study of T cells in Graves' hyperthyroidism and ophthalmopathy. Study results and caveats: Stable hyperthyroidism was separated from ophthalmopathy by a model based on 13 V-J features.

Germline loops: CDR1 DFQATT, CDR2 SNEGSKA (reference sequence). J gave up 5 bases and V 3 bases, and 3 bases lay outside the gene matches. CDR3 length equals 14 residues. This clonotype was seen repeatedly, ten times or more. Its matching antigen is unknown. Enrolled ophthalmopathy patients presented with a Clinical Activity Score of at least 3, a NOSPECS grade of at least 4, and disease duration under 3 months. The PBMCs had their origin in around 10 ml of fresh peripheral blood. RNA transcripts gave rise to amplified TCR beta CDR3 regions. Researchers ran a first-round RT-PCR on the TCR CDR3 using the HTBI primer set. MiXCR, run by TCRdb on the multiplex PCR reads, gives a single entry per CDR3 protein. Of 360,000 or so distinct CDR3 sequences in the sample, 15% are singletons; the top ten hold approximately 19%.

V is TRBV20-1 and J is TRBJ2-1; TRBD2 aligns across 11 bases. The origin of this receptor is a woman aged 55-69 years with Graves' ophthalmopathy. The sequenced material came from blood. This CDR3 is CSASPGLADNEQFF. The CDR3 DNA is TGCAGTGCTAGTCCGGGACTAGCGGACAATGAGCAGTTCTTC.